The subject of this entry is one T cell receptor beta chain. The source of the sample is a study of blood T cell repertoires in COVID-19. Looking at the study overall: Sites across the United States, Italy and Spain contributed samples from acute and convalescent COVID-19.

In the source study's methods: Estimated nucleated cell counts came from reference gene primer amplification. TCRdb's table, derived via immunoSEQ multiplex PCR, lists solely in-frame clones and lacks some. V, J and clone size derive from that table, while D and trimming were established from the DNA sequence. The data contain roughly 500,000 clones, 80% to 90% of them singletons. Donors in Cohort 3 who had recovered were those with two negative PCRs, healthcare professional clearance, or resolution of their symptoms. The receptor was derived from an older woman who had recovered from COVID-19. Sequenced sample: PBMCs or T cells enriched from blood (not recorded which).

The DNA for the CDR3 is TGTGCCAGCAGCTCTCTGGCAGGGGGAAGGGGAAACACCATATATTTT. As protein: CASSSLAGGRGNTIYF. V is TRBV5-6 and J is TRBJ1-3; 7 nucleotides line up with TRBD1. Germline loops: CDR1 SGHDT, CDR2 YYEEEE. Trimming at V came to 3 bases and at J to 4 bases, leaving 10 bases not matched to a gene. The CDR3 is made up of 16 amino acids.